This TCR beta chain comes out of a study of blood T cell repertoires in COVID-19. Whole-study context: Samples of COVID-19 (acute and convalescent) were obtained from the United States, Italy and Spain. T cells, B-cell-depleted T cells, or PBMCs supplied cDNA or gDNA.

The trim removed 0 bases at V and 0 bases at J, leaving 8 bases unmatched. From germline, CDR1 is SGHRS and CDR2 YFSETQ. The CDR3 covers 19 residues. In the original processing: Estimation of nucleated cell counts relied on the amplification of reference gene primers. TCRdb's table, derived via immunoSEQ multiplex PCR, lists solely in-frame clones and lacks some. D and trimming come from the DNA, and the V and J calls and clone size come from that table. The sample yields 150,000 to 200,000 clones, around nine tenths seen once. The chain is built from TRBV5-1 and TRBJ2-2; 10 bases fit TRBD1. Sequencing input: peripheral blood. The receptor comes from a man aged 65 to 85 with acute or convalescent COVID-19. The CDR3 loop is CASSLARTGGSSNTGELFF. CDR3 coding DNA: TGCGCCAGCAGCTTGGCCAGGACAGGGGGATCGTCGAACACCGGGGAGCTGTTTTTT.